This entry lists 17 T cell receptor beta chains sequenced from one sample in a study of cytomegalovirus exposure and HLA in healthy donors. 13 Jbeta primers and 60 Vbeta primers were used for the PCR. Measured with immunoSEQ multiplex PCR; TCRdb has only the in-frame clones, and not every one. The table lists around 100,000 clones, over 9% of them singletons. The material sequenced was PBMCs. The source of these receptors is a man aged 40-49 years in good health and CMV-seropositive.

This chain connects TRBV6-5 to TRBJ2-5, with D possibly matching TRBD2 (6 bases). The CDR3 spans 15 residues. Germline V gene sequence: CDR1 MNHEY, CDR2 SVGAGI. Trimming removed 3 bases from V and 4 bases from J, with 15 bases in between. Here the CDR3 reads CASSYSGLGGETQYF. As DNA, the CDR3 is TGTGCCAGCAGTTATTCGGGTCTCGGGGGAGAGACCCAGTACTTC.

The chain employs TRBV10-1 and TRBJ2-7, with 11 bases aligning to TRBD2. Germline V gives CDR1 WNHNN, CDR2 SYGVQD (reference sequence). The CDR3 extends over 17 amino acids. The ends lost 1 base at V and 2 bases at J; junction bases unmatched: 7. CDR3 DNA sequence: TGCGCCAGCAGTGAGTTCACTAGCGGGAGATACCCCTACGAGCAGTACTTC. It codes for CASSEFTSGRYPYEQYF.

In DNA form, the CDR3 reads TGCAGCGTTGTAGGGGGGGGGCGGCTCGAGCAGTACTTC. Protein product: CSVVGGGRLEQYF. The chain links TRBV29-1 to TRBJ2-7, with D perhaps TRBD2 (7 bases). Germline V gene data show CDR1 as SQVTM and CDR2 as ANQGSEA. The CDR3 length is 13 residues. The ends were cut back, 4 bases at V and 6 bases at J, with 16 bases in the middle.

A few counts support this clone. The chain is built from TRBV28 and TRBJ2-1; weak D call: TRBD1 (7 bases). This CDR3 has 15 residues. Trimming cost V 5 bases and J 0 bases, with 11 bases left between them. Germline V CDR1 and CDR2: MDHEN, SYDVKM. The CDR3 DNA sequence: TGTGCCAGCAGTGCGCGGGACAGCTCCTACAATGAGCAGTTCTTC. Translation: CASSARDSSYNEQFF.

V is TRBV4-2 and J is TRBJ1-2; D is possibly TRBD1 (5 bases). Germline V gene lookup returns CDR1 LGHNA and CDR2 YNFKEQ. Trimming stripped 0 bases from V and 4 bases from J, with 18 bases between. This CDR3 has 17 residues. In nucleotides, the CDR3 is TGTGCCAGCAGCCAAGATGAGGCGACAGCCCATATCTATGGCTACACCTTC. Protein product: CASSQDEATAHIYGYTF.

A few counts support this clone. The chain recombines TRBV6-1 with TRBJ1-4; tentative D call: TRBD1 (5 bases). The germline V gene has CDR1 MNHNS and CDR2 SASEGT. The V end lost 0 bases, the J end lost 0 bases, and 17 bases lay between the germline ends. CDR3 size: 19 residues. The CDR3, as DNA: TGTGCCAGCAGTGAAGCGCTTCGGGGGGGACGCCCAACTAATGAAAAACTGTTTTTT. Its translation: CASSEALRGGRPTNEKLFF.

This clone was recorded a few times. The chain links TRBV7-9 to TRBJ1-5; 8 bases line up with TRBD1. The ends lost 5 bases at V and 5 bases at J; junction bases unmatched: 5. The CDR3 runs 14 residues. Germline CDR1 SEHNR, CDR2 FQNEAQ (reference sequence). CDR3 region: CASSDHRGDQPQHF. CDR3 nucleotide sequence: TGTGCCAGCAGCGACCACAGGGGGGATCAGCCCCAGCATTTT.

V and J are TRBV7-9 and TRBJ2-7; 7 nucleotides agree with TRBD2. The CDR3 totals 14 residues. CDR1 SEHNR and CDR2 FQNEAQ come from the germline V gene (reference sequence). J gave up 3 bases and V 2 bases, and 4 bases lay outside the gene matches. CDR3 in DNA: TGTGCCAGCAGCTTAACTGGGACTATCTACGAGCAGTACTTC. Protein: CASSLTGTIYEQYF.

The table lists this clone with a few counts. The genes are TRBV9 and TRBJ2-3, with TRBD2 as a possible D gene (6 bases). Germline values: CDR1 SGDLS, CDR2 YYNGEE. Trimming removed 0 bases from V and 4 bases from J, with 12 bases in between. CDR3 length: 15 residues. The CDR3 is CASSVGVGRSDTQYF. CDR3 nucleotide sequence: TGTGCCAGCAGCGTAGGGGTGGGGAGGTCAGATACGCAGTATTTT.

This clone was seen a handful of times. The chain has TRBV30 and TRBJ2-1, with 8 bases identical to TRBD2. V lost 4 bases and J lost 8; bases outside the gene matches: 10. The CDR3 has 14 residues. Germline V gene lookup returns CDR1 GTSNPN and CDR2 SVGIG (reference sequence). For the CDR3, the DNA is TGTGCCTGGACCAGCGGGAGAGGTGGGGATGAGCAGTTCTTC. Its protein is CAWTSGRGGDEQFF.

This chain uses TRBV30 with TRBJ2-3; TRBD2 is a possible D gene (5 bases). V shed 4 bases and J shed 3 bases, with 11 bases lying between them. The germline gives CDR1 GTSNPN, CDR2 SVGIG (reference sequence). The CDR3 is 13 amino acids. CDR3 nucleotide sequence: TGTGCCTGGACTAAGAGCGGAACAGATACGCAGTATTTT. Translated, it gives CAWTKSGTDTQYF. Full variable domain (missing parts from reference TRBV30 and TRBJ2-3): SQTIHQWPATLVQPVGSPLSLECTVEGTSNPNLYWYRQAAGRGLQLLFYSVGIGQISSEVPQNLSASRPQDRQFILSSKKLLLSDSGFYLCAWTKSGTDTQYFGPGTRLTVL.

In regard to this clone: Within the sample, other DNA sequences also encode this same CDR3. V usage is TRBV9 and J usage is TRBJ1-4, with 8 bases that match TRBD1. With 2 bases clipped from V and 5 bases from J, the junction kept 2 bases outside the gene matches. CDR1 and CDR2 (germline): SGDLS, YYNGEE. The CDR3 runs to 14 residues. CDR3 in amino acids: CASSVGQGNEKLFF. The CDR3 coding sequence is TGTGCCAGCAGCGTCGGACAGGGAAATGAAAAACTGTTTTTT.

This clone was picked up a small number of times. The J gene is TRBJ1-2, the V gene TRBV28; D unresolved. The CDR3 contains 17 residues. In germline, CDR1 is MDHEN, CDR2 SYDVKM. Deletions cut 0 bases from V and 3 bases from J, with 17 bases between. CDR3 DNA sequence: TGTGCCAGCAGTTTATGGTTATCGGGGAGGGAGGACTATGGCTACACCTTC. Encoded protein: CASSLWLSGREDYGYTF.

The chain joins TRBV6-1 to TRBJ2-7; TRBD1 is a possible D gene (6 bases). CDR3 length: 14 residues. Germline-derived CDR1 and CDR2 are MNHNS and SASEGT. The V end was cut by 10 bases, the J end by 0 bases, with 16 bases between. CDR3 in DNA: TGTGCCATTTCGTCCTGGACAGTCTCCTACGAGCAGTACTTC. This translates into CAISSWTVSYEQYF.

This clone appeared a few times. The chain couples TRBV9 to TRBJ1-2, with D perhaps matching TRBD1 (5 bases). The CDR3 extends over 13 amino acids. Trimming left V 6 bases short and J 9 bases short, with 18 bases between. Germline CDR1 SGDLS, CDR2 YYNGEE. CDR3 nucleotide sequence: TGTGCCAGCAACCTTGGGGGGAGTTCTCGCTACACCTTC. This sequence encodes CASNLGGSSRYTF. Full variable domain (missing parts from reference TRBV9 and TRBJ1-2): DSGVTQTPKHLITATGQRVTLRCSPRSGDLSVYWYQQSLDQGLQFLIQYYNGEERAKGNILERFSAQQFPDLHSELNLSSLELGDSALYFCASNLGGSSRYTFGSGTRLTVV.

This chain links TRBV4-1 with TRBJ2-5; 14 nucleotides agree with TRBD2. Trimming at V came to 4 bases and at J to 5 bases, leaving 6 bases not matched to a gene. Germline V gives CDR1 MGHRA, CDR2 YSYEKL. This CDR3 spans 16 amino acids. This chain's CDR3 is CASSLGGLAGVETQYF. In nucleotides, the CDR3 is TGCGCCAGCAGCCTTGGGGGACTAGCGGGAGTTGAGACCCAGTACTTC.

This clone was picked up a small number of times. The rearrangement links TRBV7-9 to TRBJ2-3; no reliable D call. V lost 3 bases to trimming and J lost 5 bases, with 9 bases between them. The CDR3 consists of 13 residues. Per the germline V gene, CDR1 is SEHNR and CDR2 is FQNEAQ (reference sequence). The CDR3 coding sequence is TGTGCCAGCAGCTTGTCCTCGGTAGATACGCAGTATTTT. It is translated as CASSLSSVDTQYF.